Below, 18 T cell receptor beta chains from the same sample are listed, as sequenced in a study of beta chain features in type 1 diabetes. These receptors have no known antigen. Of the isolated RNA, all was reverse transcribed, and so the sequenced material was expressed TCRB transcripts. Data came from immunoSEQ multiplex PCR; TCRdb stores just in-frame clones and leaves some out. The repertoire has roughly 260,000 clones, about 20% of them found once; the top ten carry around 0.029%. General observations from the study: Type 1 diabetes patients had TCRB CDR3s that were shorter (moderately but significantly so) in all four CD4+ subsets.

Sequences were obtained from naive CD4+ T cells from blood. The receptors were sampled from a woman aged 40 to 49 with type 1 diabetes.

This clone came up a few times. V and J are TRBV25-1 and TRBJ2-1, with D possibly being TRBD2 (5 bases). Trimming cost V 3 bases and J 10 bases, with 13 bases left between them. The CDR3 is 13 residues long. The germline gives CDR1 MGHDK, CDR2 SYGVNS. The CDR3 sequence is CASSDSGEIEQFF. DNA for the CDR3: TGTGCCAGCAGTGACAGTGGGGAGATCGAGCAGTTCTTC.

The CDR3 reads CASSLAGGKETQYF. The CDR3 DNA sequence: TGTGCCAGCAGCTTGGCAGGGGGCAAGGAGACCCAGTACTTC. The V and J genes are TRBV5-4 and TRBJ2-5, with 8 bases that match TRBD1. The germline CDR1 and CDR2 sequences are SGHNT and YYREEE (reference sequence). The CDR3 extends over 14 amino acids. Unmatched junction bases numbered 3, after V lost 0 bases and J lost 5 bases. Full variable domain (outside the CDR3, taken from reference TRBV5-4 and TRBJ2-5): ETGVTQSPTHLIKTRGQQVTLRCSSQSGHNTVSWYQQALGQGPQFIFQYYREEENGRGNFPPRFSGLQFPNYSSELNVNALELDDSALYLCASSLAGGKETQYFGPGTRLLVL.

The chain carries TRBV4-1 and TRBJ2-1; D is unresolved. The V gene lost 2 bases and the J gene lost 0 bases, with 11 bases spanning the gap. This CDR3 is 16 amino acids long. CDR1 is MGHRA and CDR2 is YSYEKL in the germline V gene. CDR3: CASSQRMPVSYNEQFF. The CDR3 bases are TGCGCCAGCAGCCAAAGAATGCCGGTCTCCTACAATGAGCAGTTCTTC.

V is TRBV9 and J is TRBJ2-3; possible D gene TRBD2, 6 bases. Germline CDR1 is SGDLS and CDR2 is YYNGEE. CDR3 length: 21 residues. The V gene lost 3 bases and the J gene lost 0 bases, with 29 bases spanning the gap. CDR3 sequence: CASSANLYGGDSLGSTDTQYF. In DNA, the CDR3 is TGTGCCAGCAGCGCCAATCTGTACGGGGGTGATAGCCTCGGTAGCACAGATACGCAGTATTTT. Full variable domain (outside the CDR3, taken from reference TRBV9 and TRBJ2-3): DSGVTQTPKHLITATGQRVTLRCSPRSGDLSVYWYQQSLDQGLQFLIQYYNGEERAKGNILERFSAQQFPDLHSELNLSSLELGDSALYFCASSANLYGGDSLGSTDTQYFGPGTRLTVL.

The chain carries TRBV29-1 and TRBJ2-1, with 14 positions matching TRBD2. Germline CDR1 SQVTM, CDR2 ANQGSEA. V trimming: 4 bases; J trimming: 4 bases; junction bases outside the gene matches: 9. The CDR3 totals 17 residues. The DNA of the CDR3 is TGCAGCGTTGGCGGGACTAGCGGGAGCCACGGGTACAATGAGCAGTTCTTC. This translates into CSVGGTSGSHGYNEQFF.

The V and J genes are TRBV30 and TRBJ2-5; 12 nucleotides agree with TRBD2. Germline values: CDR1 GTSNPN, CDR2 SVGIG (reference sequence). The CDR3 sequence is 15 residues long. Losses at the gene ends were 1 base for V and 3 bases for J; bases not matched to a gene: 3. The CDR3 spells CAWSGLAGEEETQYF. The CDR3 region has the DNA TGTGCCTGGAGTGGACTAGCGGGAGAGGAAGAGACCCAGTACTTC.

This clone was counted a few times. The junction and the germline gene differ at one end; a read error may be behind it. This chain links TRBV18 with TRBJ1-2; D might be TRBD1 (6 bases). CDR3 size: 14 residues. Germline V gene lookup returns CDR1 KGHSH and CDR2 LQKENI. CDR3 in amino acids: CASSPLDRNYGYTF. CDR3 DNA sequence: TGTGCCAGCTCTCCACTCGACAGGAACTATGGCTACACCTTC.

This clone was observed a few times. This chain links TRBV4-3 with TRBJ2-7, with 9 bases identical to TRBD1. V lost 1 base to trimming and J lost 6 bases; unmatched junction nucleotides: 10. Germline loops: CDR1 LGHNA, CDR2 YSLEER. The length of the CDR3 is 16 residues. The CDR3 is CASSQAPGQGTPEQYF. CDR3 sequence (DNA): TGCGCCAGCAGCCAAGCGCCGGGACAGGGAACACCCGAGCAGTACTTC.

This chain joins TRBV7-2 and TRBJ2-3; maybe TRBD1 (7 bases). The CDR3 loop spans 18 amino acids. V was pared by 5 bases and J by 0 bases, with 21 bases between. Germline V gene lookup returns CDR1 SGHTA and CDR2 FQGNSA. This chain's CDR3 is CASSTRAGTDLSTDTQYF. The CDR3 nucleotides are TGTGCCAGCAGCACACGTGCGGGGACAGACTTGAGCACAGATACGCAGTATTTT.

CDR3 sequence reads: CASSAPGTAEAFF. The CDR3 bases are TGTGCCAGCAGCGCTCCCGGGACAGCTGAAGCTTTCTTT. The chain uses TRBV9 and TRBJ1-1; 7 positions match TRBD1. The CDR3 is 13 amino acids. Germline-derived CDR1 and CDR2 are SGDLS and YYNGEE. The trim removed 3 bases at V and 6 bases at J, leaving 5 bases unmatched.

The rearrangement links TRBV5-5 to TRBJ2-1, with TRBD1 as a possible D gene (5 bases). The germline V gene has CDR1 SGHKS and CDR2 YYEKEE (reference sequence). The CDR3 loop spans 14 amino acids. V was pared by 1 base and J by 9 bases, with 14 bases between. The CDR3 sequence is CASSLTEGVTEQFF. The CDR3 DNA reads as TGTGCCAGCAGCTTGACGGAAGGGGTCACTGAGCAGTTCTTC.

This clone appeared a few times. The chain carries TRBV11-1 and TRBJ1-1; a possible D gene is TRBD1 (6 bases). Trimming cost V 1 base and J 7 bases, with 7 bases left between them. CDR3 size: 12 residues. Germline V gene data show CDR1 as SGHAT and CDR2 as FQDESV (reference sequence). CDR3 protein: CASSLGTDEAFF. CDR3 nucleotides: TGTGCCAGCAGCTTAGGGACAGATGAAGCTTTCTTT.

The rearrangement joins TRBV7-6 to TRBJ1-1, with D unclear. CDR1 is SGHVS and CDR2 is FNYEAQ in the germline V gene. The length of the CDR3 is 13 residues. V lost 6 bases to trimming and J lost 8 bases, with 16 bases between them. The CDR3 loop reads CASSPPTGREAFF. For the CDR3, the DNA is TGTGCCAGCAGTCCTCCCACGGGGAGGGAAGCTTTCTTT.

This clone was seen a handful of times. Relative to the germline gene, one junction end is altered; a read error may explain this. The genes are TRBV7-9 and TRBJ2-6, with D possibly matching TRBD1 (5 bases). Looked up from germline, CDR1 is SEHNR and CDR2 is FQNEAQ (reference sequence). This CDR3 has 15 amino acids. CDR3 protein: CAGRAVSSGANVLTF. CDR3 DNA: TGTGCCGGCAGGGCCGTCAGCTCTGGGGCCAACGTCCTGACTTTC.

This sequence joins TRBV7-2 and TRBJ2-2, with a possible D match to TRBD2 (6 bases). V dropped 5 bases and J dropped 7 bases, with 17 bases sitting between them. The CDR3 covers 15 residues. Germline V gives CDR1 SGHTA, CDR2 FQGNSA. The CDR3 nucleotides are TGTGCCAGCAGCCGCGGGACTCCCAGTCACGGGGAGCTGTTTTTT. This translates into CASSRGTPSHGELFF.

The table lists this clone with a few counts. CDR3 sequence: CASSRQGKENQPQHF. CDR3 sequence (DNA): TGTGCCAGCAGCCGACAGGGAAAGGAAAATCAGCCCCAGCATTTT. The genes are TRBV7-9 and TRBJ1-5; the match to TRBD1 covers 7 bases. This CDR3 has 15 amino acids. From germline, CDR1 is SEHNR and CDR2 FQNEAQ (reference sequence). V lost 5 bases to trimming and J lost 4 bases; unmatched junction nucleotides: 8. The full variable domain, in which reference TRBV7-9 and TRBJ1-5 provide the parts outside the CDR3, is DTGVSQNPRHKITKRGQNVTFRCDPISEHNRLYWYRQTLGQGPEFLTYFQNEAQLEKSRLLSDRFSAERPKGSFSTLEIQRTEQGDSAMYLCASSRQGKENQPQHFGDGTRLSIL.

The chain links TRBV30 to TRBJ2-7, with 8 nucleotides matching TRBD2. The V gene end was trimmed by 2 bases and the J gene end by 5 bases; junction bases not matched to a gene: 29. CDR3 length equals 21 residues. Germline V gene data show CDR1 as GTSNPN and CDR2 as SVGIG (reference sequence). CDR3 nucleotides: TGTGCCTGGAGTCCTGGTCGGAGTTGGGCTGTGGCGGGAGGATTGCAGAACGAGCAGTACTTC. This translates into CAWSPGRSWAVAGGLQNEQYF.

The chain uses TRBV5-4 and TRBJ2-5; 7 nucleotides line up with TRBD2. The V gene's germline CDR1 is SGHNT and CDR2 YYREEE (reference sequence). The trim removed 7 bases at V and 2 bases at J, leaving 8 bases unmatched. CDR3 length equals 14 residues. CDR3 nucleotides: TGTGCCAGCTCTTCCGCGGGAGAACAAGAGACCCAGTACTTC. Its translation is CASSSAGEQETQYF.